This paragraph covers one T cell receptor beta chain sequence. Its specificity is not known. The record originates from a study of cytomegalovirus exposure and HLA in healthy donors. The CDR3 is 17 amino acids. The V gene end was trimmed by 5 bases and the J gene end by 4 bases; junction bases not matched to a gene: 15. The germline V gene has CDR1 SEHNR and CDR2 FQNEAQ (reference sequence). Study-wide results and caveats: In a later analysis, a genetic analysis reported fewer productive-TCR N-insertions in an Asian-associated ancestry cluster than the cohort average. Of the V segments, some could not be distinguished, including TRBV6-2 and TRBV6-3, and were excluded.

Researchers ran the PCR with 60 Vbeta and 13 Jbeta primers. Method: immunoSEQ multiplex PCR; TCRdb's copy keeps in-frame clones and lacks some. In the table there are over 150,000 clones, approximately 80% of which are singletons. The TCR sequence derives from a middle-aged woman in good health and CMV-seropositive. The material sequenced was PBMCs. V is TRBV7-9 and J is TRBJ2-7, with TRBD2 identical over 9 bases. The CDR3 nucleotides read TGTGCCAGCAGCGTCGGTAATCGGCGGGAGGGATTGTACGAGCAGTACTTC. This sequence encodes CASSVGNRREGLYEQYF.